These 32 T cell receptor beta chains were sequenced from one sample in a study of blood T cell repertoires in COVID-19. The table came from immunoSEQ multiplex PCR; TCRdb's copy has only in-frame clones and leaves some out. The profile covers around 150,000 clones, with around 74% appearing a single time and roughly 3.5% taken by the ten largest. The source material was peripheral blood. The receptors originated from a woman aged 80 or older with acute or convalescent COVID-19.

The chain employs TRBV12-3 or TRBV12-4 and TRBJ2-7; TRBD2 is a possible D gene (5 bases). Trimming removed 5 bases at V and 6 bases at J, with 11 bases between. CDR3 length: 12 residues. CDR3 sequence reads: CASSPGNSEQYF. CDR3 DNA sequence: TGTGCCAGCAGTCCGGGGAACTCCGAGCAGTACTTC.

In this sample, this clone turned up a few times. This chain links TRBV11-2 with TRBJ2-2, with TRBD2 matching over 10 bases. There are 14 residues in the CDR3. Germline V gene data show CDR1 as SGHAT and CDR2 as FQNNGV. V dropped 6 bases and J dropped 3; count of bases not matched to a gene: 1. DNA of the CDR3: TGTGCCAGCAGGCTAGCGGGGGACACCGGGGAGCTGTTTTTT. As protein: CASRLAGDTGELFF.

The rearrangement links TRBV11-2 to TRBJ1-1, with 7 bases fitting TRBD1. The CDR3 covers 15 residues. The trim removed 1 base at V and 3 bases at J, leaving 5 bases unmatched. Germline-derived CDR1 and CDR2 are SGHAT and FQNNGV. CDR3 region: CASSLGRTGDTEAFF. Here the CDR3 DNA reads TGTGCCAGCAGCTTAGGGAGGACAGGTGACACTGAAGCTTTCTTT.

The V gene is TRBV6-4, the J gene TRBJ2-1; 13 bases fit TRBD2. V was pared by 0 bases and J by 9 bases, with 5 bases of the junction left unmatched. This CDR3 region has 16 residues. Germline CDR1 and CDR2: MRHNA and SNTAGT. DNA of the CDR3: TGTGCCAGCAGTGACTCTGGACTAGCGGGGGCAAGTGAGCAGTTCTTC. It encodes CASSDSGLAGASEQFF.

V usage is TRBV6-1 and J usage is TRBJ2-3; TRBD2 matches 7 bases. Germline lookup yields CDR1 MNHNS and CDR2 SASEGT. The CDR3 has 17 amino acids. V was clipped by 4 bases and J by 1 base; unmatched bases: 11. Written as DNA, the CDR3 is TGTGCCAGCAGTGTTAGCGGGCACCCTGGGGGCACAGATACGCAGTATTTT. Amino acids: CASSVSGHPGGTDTQYF.

This clone was counted once. V usage is TRBV7-2 and J usage is TRBJ2-1; D call uncertain. CDR1 and CDR2 (germline): SGHTA, FQGNSA. This CDR3 is built from 15 residues. The V and J ends lost 1 base and 0 bases respectively, with 7 bases between them. The CDR3 here is CASSLVWSSYNEQFF. The CDR3 DNA is TGTGCCAGCAGCTTAGTATGGAGCTCCTACAATGAGCAGTTCTTC.

V is TRBV10-3 and J is TRBJ1-1; 9 positions agree with TRBD1. J gave up 6 bases and V 3 bases, and 5 bases lay outside the gene matches. Per the germline V gene, CDR1 is ENHRY and CDR2 is SYGVKD. This CDR3 has 14 amino acids. The CDR3 loop is CAISDGQGFAEAFF. The CDR3 DNA is TGTGCCATCAGTGACGGACAGGGGTTCGCTGAAGCTTTCTTT.

The V call is TRBV27, the J call TRBJ1-1; tentative D call: TRBD1 (5 bases). Germline V gene data show CDR1 as MNHEY and CDR2 as SMNVEV (reference sequence). The CDR3 runs 15 residues. V was shortened by 6 bases and J by 3 bases, with 17 bases between the two germline ends. CDR3 in amino acids: CASSNPRRGHTEAFF. The CDR3 region has the DNA TGTGCCAGCAGCAACCCCCGGCGGGGACACACTGAAGCTTTCTTT.

This chain connects TRBV3-1 (or the pseudogene TRBV3-2) to TRBJ1-5, with 7 bases lining up with TRBD1. V dropped 1 base and J dropped 9; count of bases not matched to a gene: 6. Germline CDR1 reads LGHDT; CDR2 reads YNNKEL (reference sequence). The length of the CDR3 is 14 residues. The CDR3 nucleotides are TGTGCCAGCAGCCAAGGGACAGGCCGATCGCCCCAGCATTTT. Protein sequence: CASSQGTGRSPQHF.

The chain links TRBV6-5 to TRBJ2-3; TRBD1 matches at 7 bases. Germline values: CDR1 MNHEY, CDR2 SVGAGI. The length of the CDR3 is 16 residues. The trim removed 4 bases at V and 0 bases at J, leaving 7 bases unmatched. The CDR3 is CASSSTPGQSTDTQYF. The DNA of the CDR3 is TGTGCCAGCAGTTCAACTCCGGGACAGAGCACAGATACGCAGTATTTT.

This clone turned up a few times. V is TRBV6-5 and J is TRBJ2-6; unclear D gene. This CDR3 is 15 amino acids long. V was trimmed by 6 bases and J by 2 bases, leaving 11 bases between them. Germline CDR1 and CDR2: MNHEY and SVGAGI. The CDR3 region is CASRQIQTGANVLTF. In DNA form, the CDR3 reads TGTGCCAGCAGGCAAATCCAGACTGGGGCCAACGTCCTGACTTTC.

This clone turned up a few times. V and J are TRBV7-9 and TRBJ2-3; D is possibly TRBD2 (6 bases). Trimming removed 3 bases at V and 3 bases at J, with 10 bases between. The CDR3 loop spans 14 amino acids. CDR1 SEHNR and CDR2 FQNEAQ come from the germline V gene (reference sequence). In nucleotides, the CDR3 is TGTGCCAGCAGCTTGACTAGTAGTACAGATACGCAGTATTTT. This encodes CASSLTSSTDTQYF.

The rearrangement joins TRBV7-2 to TRBJ1-4; D call uncertain. V dropped 2 bases and J dropped 7 bases, with 17 bases sitting between them. The germline V gene has CDR1 SGHTA and CDR2 FQGNSA. The length of the CDR3 is 16 residues. CDR3 DNA: TGTGCCAGCAGCTTACTACATGGGAGGGAGAGTGAAAAACTGTTTTTT. This codes for CASSLLHGRESEKLFF.

About this clone itself: The sample holds other DNA sequences that translate to the same CDR3. The chain uses TRBV19 and TRBJ1-1; D is perhaps TRBD1 (6 bases). The CDR3 is 14 residues long. V gave up 3 bases and J gave up 0 bases, with 8 bases separating them. CDR1 and CDR2 (germline): LNHDA, SQIVND (reference sequence). The CDR3 DNA reads as TGTGCCAGTAGTATTGGACAGCTGAACACTGAAGCTTTCTTT. This codes for CASSIGQLNTEAFF.

The chain combines TRBV5-1 with TRBJ2-1; maybe TRBD2 (6 bases). Trimming took 4 bases from V and 0 from J, leaving 17 bases between them. The CDR3 sequence is 17 residues long. Per germline, CDR1 SGHRS and CDR2 YFSETQ. This CDR3 reads CASSLEVGSRSYNEQFF. The CDR3, as DNA: TGCGCCAGCAGCCTGGAGGTCGGGAGCCGCTCCTACAATGAGCAGTTCTTC.

The J gene is TRBJ2-7, the V gene TRBV3-1 (or the pseudogene TRBV3-2); a weak D match, TRBD2 (5 bases). V was shortened by 0 bases and J by 1 base, with 16 bases between the two germline ends. Germline assignment: CDR1 LGHDT and CDR2 YNNKEL (reference sequence). CDR3 length: 17 residues. The CDR3 nucleotides read TGTGCCAGCAGCCAAGATCTCAGTCCGGGGTATTCCTACGAGCAGTACTTC. Protein sequence: CASSQDLSPGYSYEQYF.

This clone was observed a few times. The rearrangement links TRBV3-1 (or the pseudogene TRBV3-2) to TRBJ2-7; 7 nucleotides agree with TRBD2. This CDR3 is built from 14 residues. J was trimmed by 3 bases and V by 4 bases; bases with no gene match: 6. Germline CDR1 is LGHDT and CDR2 is YNNKEL (reference sequence). The CDR3 here is CASSPSGEIYEQYF. CDR3 DNA: TGTGCCAGCAGCCCGAGCGGGGAAATCTACGAGCAGTACTTC.

V gene TRBV6-6 combines with J gene TRBJ2-5, with TRBD2 as a possible D gene (5 bases). CDR3 size: 14 residues. The ends were cut back, 9 bases at V and 5 bases at J, with 19 bases in the middle. CDR1 is MNHNY and CDR2 is SVGAGI in the germline V gene (reference sequence). CDR3 in DNA: TGTGCCAGTTCAACGGGCCGGAGGTCGGAGACCCAGTACTTC. Translated: CASSTGRRSETQYF.

The CDR3 here is CASSLSAGTGIWGGYTF. The CDR3, as DNA: TGTGCCAGCAGTTTATCTGCCGGGACAGGGATTTGGGGCGGCTACACCTTC. This chain joins TRBV27 and TRBJ1-2, with TRBD1 matching over 9 bases. Germline CDR1 is MNHEY and CDR2 is SMNVEV (reference sequence). This CDR3 is built from 17 residues. V trimming: 0 bases; J trimming: 8 bases; junction bases outside the gene matches: 13.

The V call is TRBV19, the J call TRBJ2-7, with TRBD2 identical over 7 bases. CDR3 length: 17 residues. From germline, CDR1 is LNHDA and CDR2 SQIVND (reference sequence). V shed 1 base and J 2 bases; nucleotides not matched to a gene: 11. CDR3 sequence: CASSIGSGLAEPYEQYF. CDR3 DNA sequence: TGTGCCAGTAGTATAGGGTCCGGGCTAGCGGAGCCCTACGAGCAGTACTTC.

Remarks on this clone: Other DNA sequences within the sample encode an identical CDR3. The chain carries TRBV18 and TRBJ2-7; a possible D gene is TRBD2 (5 bases). Germline V gives CDR1 KGHSH, CDR2 LQKENI. CDR3 length equals 13 residues. Between the trimmed V and J ends, which lost 0 bases and 3 bases, there was a span of 6 bases. CDR3 sequence: CASSPPAGYEQYF. Written as DNA, the CDR3 is TGTGCCAGCTCACCACCGGCGGGCTACGAGCAGTACTTC. Looking up the rest from reference TRBV18 and TRBJ2-7 gives the full variable domain: NAGVMQNPRHLVRRRGQEARLRCSPMKGHSHVYWYRQLPEEGLKFMVYLQKENIIDESGMPKERFSAEFPKEGPSILRIQQVVRGDSAAYFCASSPPAGYEQYFGPGTRLTVT.

The gene calls are TRBV4-3 and TRBJ1-2; D uncertain. The CDR3 spans 15 residues. Trimming pared 5 bases from V and 4 bases from J, leaving 17 bases between. From germline, CDR1 is LGHNA and CDR2 YSLEER. CDR3 DNA sequence: TGCGCCAGCAGCAGTTCTTGGAGTGCGGGCTATGGCTACACCTTC. Protein product: CASSSSWSAGYGYTF.

The V call is TRBV5-1, the J call TRBJ2-1; TRBD1 is a possible D gene (5 bases). V was clipped by 4 bases and J by 9 bases, with 14 bases between them. The CDR3 sequence is 13 residues long. Germline V lookup: CDR1 SGHRS, CDR2 YFSETQ. CDR3 sequence: CASSAVLDSEQFF. Here the CDR3 DNA reads TGCGCCAGCAGCGCCGTGCTAGACAGTGAGCAGTTCTTC.

In this sample, this clone turned up a few times. The gene calls are TRBV18 and TRBJ1-2; tentatively, D is TRBD1 (5 bases). V gave up 0 bases and J gave up 5 bases, with 10 bases separating them. Germline CDR1 reads KGHSH; CDR2 reads LQKENI. This CDR3 region has 14 residues. The DNA of the CDR3 is TGTGCCAGCTCACCACCCGGGGGGGGATATGGCTACACCTTC. It translates to CASSPPGGGYGYTF.

This clone was recorded only once. The CDR3: CASSLFRMRGRGNSPLHF. CDR3 DNA sequence: TGTGCCAGCAGTTTATTTCGTATGAGGGGGCGCGGTAATTCACCCCTCCACTTT. This chain uses TRBV27 with TRBJ1-6; 7 nucleotides match TRBD1. Germline loops: CDR1 MNHEY, CDR2 SMNVEV (reference sequence). V dropped 1 base and J dropped 6; count of bases not matched to a gene: 12. This CDR3 is 18 amino acids long.

The chain links TRBV28 to TRBJ1-2; possible D gene TRBD1, 6 bases. Trimming stripped 5 bases from V and 4 bases from J, with 17 bases between. The CDR3 runs 15 residues. Per germline, CDR1 MDHEN and CDR2 SYDVKM. The CDR3 here is CASSPPLTGVYGYTF. The CDR3 nucleotides read TGTGCCAGCAGTCCACCTCTGACAGGCGTCTATGGCTACACCTTC.

The rearrangement links TRBV6-5 to TRBJ2-1, with a possible D match to TRBD2 (5 bases). CDR1 MNHEY and CDR2 SVGAGI come from the germline V gene. There are 12 residues in the CDR3. The germline V and J ends were trimmed by 6 bases and 8 bases, with 11 bases remaining between them. CDR3 protein: CASSSGIDEQFF. DNA of the CDR3: TGTGCCAGCAGCTCCGGGATTGATGAGCAGTTCTTC.

This sequence joins TRBV5-4 and TRBJ2-3; 9 nucleotides match TRBD2. CDR1 and CDR2 from the germline V gene are SGHNT and YYREEE (reference sequence). The CDR3 covers 17 residues. Losses at the gene ends were 7 bases for V and 0 bases for J; bases not matched to a gene: 12. The CDR3 sequence is CASGVKLAGTSTDTQYF. The CDR3, as DNA: TGTGCCAGCGGCGTCAAACTAGCGGGCACTAGCACAGATACGCAGTATTTT.

The chain is built from TRBV29-1 and TRBJ2-1; TRBD2 might be the D (6 bases). Germline assignment: CDR1 SQVTM and CDR2 ANQGSEA. CDR3 length: 13 amino acids. V lost 7 bases and J 6 bases, leaving 16 bases between the germline ends. CDR3 protein: CSAGQRRANEQFF. The CDR3, as DNA: TGCAGCGCCGGTCAGAGGAGGGCCAATGAGCAGTTCTTC.

This rearrangement joins TRBV28 to TRBJ2-2; 9 positions agree with TRBD2. Germline-derived CDR1 and CDR2 are MDHEN and SYDVKM. The CDR3 has 14 residues. The ends lost 8 bases at V and 4 bases at J; junction bases unmatched: 5. CDR3 sequence reads: CASRSGGLTGELFF. The CDR3 region has the DNA TGTGCCAGCCGTAGCGGGGGCCTCACCGGGGAGCTGTTTTTT.

This chain joins TRBV30 and TRBJ2-1; 8 bases line up with TRBD1. Germline-derived CDR1 and CDR2 are GTSNPN and SVGIG (reference sequence). With V trimmed by 0 bases and J by 5 bases, 12 bases remained unmatched. The CDR3 has 17 amino acids. The CDR3 DNA sequence: TGTGCCTGGAGTGTAGATGGAGGCAGGGGGCTTCACAATGAGCAGTTCTTC. Translating gives CAWSVDGGRGLHNEQFF.

The chain is built from TRBV5-1 and TRBJ1-1, with 9 nucleotides matching TRBD1. Germline trimming cut 4 bases from V and 2 bases from J; bases unmatched to any gene: 6. This CDR3 region has 15 residues. Germline V lookup: CDR1 SGHRS, CDR2 YFSETQ. CDR3 protein: CASSPQQGANTEAFF. In DNA form, the CDR3 reads TGCGCCAGCAGCCCACAACAGGGGGCTAACACTGAAGCTTTCTTT.